This TCR beta chain was found in a study of T cell changes during pregnancy in multiple sclerosis. CDR1 and CDR2 (germline): MNHEY, SVGAGI. This CDR3 has 16 residues. Deletions cut 0 bases from V and 4 bases from J, with 13 bases between. The method was immunoSEQ multiplex PCR; TCRdb's version includes in-frame clones alone and lacks a portion of them. Here the sample spans around 60,000 clones, around nine tenths being singletons. The chain uses TRBV6-5 and TRBJ1-5, with TRBD1 as a possible D gene (5 bases). This material consisted of peripheral blood, taken in the second trimester of pregnancy. The receptor's source is a female donor with multiple sclerosis, enrolled in a pregnancy study. In DNA form, the CDR3 reads TGTGCCAGCAGTTACTCGAGCGGGGGGGAGAATCAGCCCCAGCATTTT. Its translation: CASSYSSGGENQPQHF.